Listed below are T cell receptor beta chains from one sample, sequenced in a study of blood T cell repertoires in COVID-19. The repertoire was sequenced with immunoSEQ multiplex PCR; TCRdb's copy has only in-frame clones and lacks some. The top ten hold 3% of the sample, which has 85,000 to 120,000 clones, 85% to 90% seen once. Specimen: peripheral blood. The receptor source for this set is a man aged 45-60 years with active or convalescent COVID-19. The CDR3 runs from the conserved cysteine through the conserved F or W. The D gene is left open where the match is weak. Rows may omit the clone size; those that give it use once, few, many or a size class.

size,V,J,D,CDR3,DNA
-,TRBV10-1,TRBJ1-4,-,CASSEQRRPEKLFF,TGCGCCAGCAGTGAGCAGAGGCGGCCGGAAAAACTGTTTTTT
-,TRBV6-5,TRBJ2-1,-,CASSYTRHEQFF,TGTGCCAGCAGTTACACGAGGCATGAGCAGTTCTTC
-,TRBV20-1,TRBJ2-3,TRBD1,CSALDRGPKYF,TGCAGTGCCCTCGACAGGGGTCCGAAGTATTTT
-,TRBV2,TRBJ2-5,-,CASSLLGQQETQYF,TGTGCCAGCAGCCTCTTAGGACAGCAAGAGACCCAGTACTTC
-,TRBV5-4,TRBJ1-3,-,CASSSGQGNTIYF,TGTGCCAGCAGCTCAGGGCAGGGAAACACCATATATTTT
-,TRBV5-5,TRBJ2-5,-,CASSSTTQETQYF,TGTGCCAGCAGCTCGACAACCCAAGAGACCCAGTACTTC
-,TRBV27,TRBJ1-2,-,CASSSRGIYGYTF,TGTGCCAGCAGTTCTCGGGGGATCTATGGCTACACCTTC
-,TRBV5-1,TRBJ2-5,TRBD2,CASSTTSGGAVATQYF,TGCGCCAGCAGCACCACTAGCGGGGGGGCGGTCGCGACCCAGTACTTC
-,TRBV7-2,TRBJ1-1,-,CASSLGLGNTEAFF,TGTGCCAGCAGCCTAGGACTGGGGAACACTGAAGCTTTCTTT
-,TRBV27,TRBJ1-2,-,CASSQSQAAGYGYTF,TGTGCCAGCAGTCAATCGCAGGCCGCGGGCTATGGCTACACCTTC
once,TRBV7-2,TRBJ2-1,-,CASSLNPTGFEYNEQFF,TGTGCCAGCAGCTTAAACCCGACAGGTTTCGAGTACAATGAGCAGTTCTTC
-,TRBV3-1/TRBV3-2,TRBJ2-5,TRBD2,CASSKAGGLETQYF,TGTGCCAGCAGCAAAGCGGGGGGGCTTGAGACCCAGTACTTC
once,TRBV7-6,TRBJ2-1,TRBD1,CASSLTGTGASNEQFF,TGTGCCAGCAGCTTGACCGGGACAGGGGCCTCCAATGAGCAGTTCTTC
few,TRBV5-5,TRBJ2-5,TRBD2,CASSVTSGQETQYF,TGTGCCAGCAGCGTCACTAGCGGCCAAGAGACCCAGTACTTC
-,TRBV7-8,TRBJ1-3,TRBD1,CASSHPTGTGNTIYF,TGTGCCAGCAGCCACCCGACAGGGACTGGAAACACCATATATTTT
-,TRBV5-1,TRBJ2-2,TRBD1,CASSLAGGPGELFF,TGCGCCAGCAGCTTGGCAGGGGGCCCCGGGGAGCTGTTTTTT
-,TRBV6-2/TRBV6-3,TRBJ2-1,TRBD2,CASSYTSGGYNEQFF,TGTGCCAGCAGTTACACTAGCGGGGGGTACAATGAGCAGTTCTTC
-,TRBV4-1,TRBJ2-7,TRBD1,CASSPDRPESYEQYF,TGCGCCAGCAGCCCGGACAGGCCTGAATCCTACGAGCAGTACTTC
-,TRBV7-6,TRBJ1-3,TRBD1,CASSQGARGFLSGNTIYF,TGTGCCAGCAGCCAGGGGGCAAGGGGATTCCTCTCTGGAAACACCATATATTTT
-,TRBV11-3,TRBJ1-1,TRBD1,CASSLGQGGNTEAFF,TGTGCCAGCAGCTTAGGACAGGGCGGGAACACTGAAGCTTTCTTT
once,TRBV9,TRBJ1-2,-,CASSDDSTHFNYGYTF,TGTGCCAGCAGCGACGACTCGACGCATTTTAACTATGGCTACACCTTC
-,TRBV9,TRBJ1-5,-,CASSIESNQPQHF,TGTGCCAGCAGTATAGAAAGCAATCAGCCCCAGCATTTT
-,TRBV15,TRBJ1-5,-,CATSRDLTVRWPQHF,TGTGCCACCAGCAGAGATCTAACAGTCAGGTGGCCCCAGCATTTT
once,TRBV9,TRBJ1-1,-,CASSVEAGITNTEAFF,TGTGCCAGCAGCGTAGAGGCAGGGATTACGAACACTGAAGCTTTCTTT
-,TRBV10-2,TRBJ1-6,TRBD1,CASSGTGRSYNSPLHF,TGCGCCAGCAGCGGGACAGGCCGCTCCTATAATTCACCCCTCCACTTT
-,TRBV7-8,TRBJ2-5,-,CASSAGETQYF,TGTGCCAGCAGCGCAGGGGAGACCCAGTACTTC
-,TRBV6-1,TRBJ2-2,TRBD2,CASSDGGAIGELFF,TGTGCCAGCAGTGACGGGGGGGCGATCGGGGAGCTGTTTTTT
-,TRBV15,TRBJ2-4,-,CATSTERLAKNIQYF,TGTGCCACCAGCACAGAGAGACTAGCCAAAAACATTCAGTACTTC
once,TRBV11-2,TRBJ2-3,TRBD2,CASSLDLSMRGGTDTQYF,TGTGCCAGCAGCTTAGATTTATCGATGCGGGGGGGCACAGATACGCAGTATTTT
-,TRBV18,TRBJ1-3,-,CASSLPTGTGGNTIYF,TGTGCCAGCTCCCTCCCAACAGGGACGGGTGGAAACACCATATATTTT
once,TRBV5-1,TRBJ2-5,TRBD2,CASSSGGGAGETQYF,TGCGCCAGCAGTTCTGGCGGGGGGGCCGGGGAGACCCAGTACTTC
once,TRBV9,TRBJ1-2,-,CASSVGRGSYGYTF,TGTGCCAGCAGCGTAGGTAGGGGATCCTATGGCTACACCTTC
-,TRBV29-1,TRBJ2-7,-,CSVTPRASPYEQYF,TGCAGCGTTACCCCCAGGGCCTCCCCATACGAGCAGTACTTC
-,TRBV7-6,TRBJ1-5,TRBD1,CASSPGDSYQPQHF,TGTGCCAGCAGCCCGGGGGACAGCTATCAGCCCCAGCATTTT
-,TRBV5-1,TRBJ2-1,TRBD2,CASSLPLAGGAYNEQFF,TGCGCCAGCAGCTTGCCTCTAGCGGGGGGGGCCTACAATGAGCAGTTCTTC
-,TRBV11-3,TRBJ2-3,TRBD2,CASSFGTSGPTDTQYF,TGTGCCAGCAGCTTTGGGACTAGCGGACCCACAGATACGCAGTATTTT
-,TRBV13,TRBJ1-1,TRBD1,CASSRGQGNMNTEAFF,TGTGCCAGCAGCCGTGGACAGGGGAACATGAACACTGAAGCTTTCTTT
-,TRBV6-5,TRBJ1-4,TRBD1,CASSRTGPDEKLFF,TGTGCCAGCAGTAGGACAGGGCCCGACGAAAAACTGTTTTTT
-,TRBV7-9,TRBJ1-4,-,CASSQGLPGNEKLFF,TGTGCCAGCAGCCAGGGGTTACCGGGTAATGAAAAACTGTTTTTT
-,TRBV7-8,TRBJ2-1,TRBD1,CASSSPGQSSYNEQFF,TGTGCCAGCAGCTCCCCGGGACAGAGCTCCTACAATGAGCAGTTCTTC
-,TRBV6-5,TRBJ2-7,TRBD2,CASYGRGEQYF,TGTGCCAGCTACGGGAGGGGCGAGCAGTACTTC
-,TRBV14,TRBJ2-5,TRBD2,CASSQLAGGQYF,TGTGCCAGCAGCCAACTAGCGGGGGGTCAGTACTTC
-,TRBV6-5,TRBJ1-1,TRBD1,CASSRPGTGNTEAFF,TGTGCCAGCAGTCGCCCCGGGACAGGGAACACTGAAGCTTTCTTT
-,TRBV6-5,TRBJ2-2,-,CASYPGQNTGELFF,TGTGCCAGCTACCCGGGACAGAACACCGGGGAGCTGTTTTTT
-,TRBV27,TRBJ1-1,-,CASRRQNVRAEAFF,TGTGCCAGCAGAAGACAGAACGTTCGCGCTGAAGCTTTCTTT
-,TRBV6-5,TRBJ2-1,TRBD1,CASSSPGQGENEQFF,TGTGCCAGCAGTTCGCCGGGACAGGGGGAAAATGAGCAGTTCTTC
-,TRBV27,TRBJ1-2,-,CASSLGRNYGYTF,TGTGCCAGCAGTTTAGGGCGTAACTATGGCTACACCTTC
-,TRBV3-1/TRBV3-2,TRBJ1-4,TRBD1,CASSRGQGNEKLFF,TGTGCCAGCAGCCGGGGACAGGGAAACGAAAAACTGTTTTTT
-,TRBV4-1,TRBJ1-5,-,CASSHYKGDNQPQHF,TGCGCCAGCAGCCACTATAAAGGGGACAATCAGCCCCAGCATTTT
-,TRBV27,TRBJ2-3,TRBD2,CASTRTSGGSTDTQYF,TGTGCCAGCACCAGGACTAGCGGGGGGTCCACAGATACGCAGTATTTT
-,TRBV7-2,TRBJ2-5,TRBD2,CASSIGTNQETQYF,TGTGCCAGCAGCATTGGGACTAACCAAGAGACCCAGTACTTC